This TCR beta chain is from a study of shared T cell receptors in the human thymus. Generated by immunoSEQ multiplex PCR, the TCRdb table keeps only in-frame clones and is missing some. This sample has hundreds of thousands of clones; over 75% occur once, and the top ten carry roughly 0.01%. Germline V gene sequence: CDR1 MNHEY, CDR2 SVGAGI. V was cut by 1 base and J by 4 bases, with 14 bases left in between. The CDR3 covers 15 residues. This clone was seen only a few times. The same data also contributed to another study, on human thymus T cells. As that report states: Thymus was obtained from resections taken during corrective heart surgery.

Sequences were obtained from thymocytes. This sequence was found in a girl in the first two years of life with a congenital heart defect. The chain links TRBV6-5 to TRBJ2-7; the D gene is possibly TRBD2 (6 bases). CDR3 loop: CASSYYSREWYEQYF. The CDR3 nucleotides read TGTGCCAGCAGTTACTATTCCCGGGAGTGGTACGAGCAGTACTTC.